The rows below give T cell receptor beta chains drawn from one sample of a study of cytomegalovirus exposure and HLA in healthy donors. Some clones are missing from TCRdb's copy, which holds only in-frame ones; the method was immunoSEQ multiplex PCR. The sample yields approximately 180,000 clones, more than 80% seen once. Sequences were obtained from PBMCs. Receptors originate from a man between 18 and 35 years old in good health and CMV-seronegative. Both conserved end residues are trimmed from each CDR3.

>TRBV19
ASSLGQNYNSPLH
>TRBV6-6
ASSSGNTEAF
>TRBV28
ASSRATNEKLF
>TRBV7-6
ASSLFKGPGAAYNEQF
>TRBV19
ATQSSGVTETQY
>TRBV7-2
ASSFGMPGNTEAF
>TRBV7-9
ASSYMGRDTQY
>TRBV27
ASSLRGWGDTQY
>TRBV5-4
ASSFYRGENEQY
>TRBV7-2
ASGAGGGDEQY
>TRBV7-9
ASSLAGTVDEQY
>TRBV15
ATSRGLAGGVFEQY
>TRBV5-8
ASSDGTLQSSGANVLT
>TRBV7-9
SSRQAGSYEQY
>TRBV15
ATSRDLGGNTIY
>TRBV5-1
ASSLRGVGNTEAF
>TRBV7-9
ASSPSQGMALH
>TRBV2
ASSVSSPSEQY
>TRBV6-5
ASSRRRTGNTIY
>TRBV19
ASSISQVGNYGYT
>TRBV20-1
SARASDTQY
>TRBV23-1
ASSQLKAGNYEQY
>TRBV7-9
ASSFQGLGNEQF
>TRBV18
ASSPLEVAGEITDTQY
>TRBV25-1
ASRTTGVFEKLF
>TRBV5-1
ASSEAGVNEQY
>TRBV5-1
ASSLAGAGANVLT
>TRBV10-3
AISDPAPGSNQPQH
>TRBV7-2
ASSSASGRSYEQY
>TRBV5-4
ASSLEGTNEKLF
>TRBV2
ASSSRQGAGNTIY
>TRBV6-6
ASSYEGRGYGYT
>TRBV19
ASSPTGADGNQPQH
>TRBV6-6
ASSYFDRVNYGYT
>TRBV19
ASSTFTSGSYEQY
>TRBV4-3
ASSPGGIPYEQF
>TRBV7-2
ASSFRLVSYNEQF
>TRBV18
ATRTGVSYEQY
>TRBV19
ASSIDGGLYADTQY
>TRBV2
ASSELGLTGELF
>TRBV2
ASSEAGGQSSYEQY
>TRBV28
ASSLQVGTYSNQPQH
>TRBV6-1
ASSERAGGNTQY
>TRBV7-3
ASSLDRNTEAF
>TRBV7-2
ASSSDRGRGGYT
>TRBV11-3
ASSLRRLAGRETQY
>TRBV5-1
ASSSGQINYGYT
>TRBV27
ASSGTGGLGHQPQH